What follows are 10 T cell receptor beta chains derived from one specimen sequenced in a study of regulatory T cells in long-lasting Graves disease. iRepertoire HTBI primers and Arm-PCR of CDR3 regions built TCR beta libraries. TCRdb reanalysed the multiplex PCR reads using MiXCR and keeps one entry per CDR3 protein. The table lists 550,000 to 650,000 distinct CDR3 sequences, 15% to 20% of them singletons, with 12% in the top ten. Regarding time point: newly diagnosed GD, antithyroid drugs for less than 3 months. PBMC-derived RNA was used for the TCR library. A further study also used this sample, focusing on T cells in Graves' hyperthyroidism and ophthalmopathy.

The source material was peripheral blood mononuclear cells (PBMCs), sampled at new diagnosis, from a patient treated with antithyroid drugs. These receptors were taken from a man between 18 and 35 years old with Graves disease.

This clonotype was detected many times. The chain is built from TRBV20-1 and TRBJ1-4; TRBD1 might be the D (5 bases). Looked up from germline, CDR1 is DFQATT and CDR2 is SNEGSKA (reference sequence). V was shortened by 7 bases and J by 4 bases, with 16 bases between the two germline ends. This CDR3 has 14 amino acids. The DNA for the CDR3 is TGCAGTGGGAGATCCCGACAGCTTAATGAAAAACTGTTTTTT. This translates into CSGRSRQLNEKLFF.

The chain couples TRBV29-1 to TRBJ2-1; 9 nucleotides agree with TRBD2. This CDR3 comprises 17 residues. V lost 6 bases to trimming and J lost 4 bases; unmatched junction nucleotides: 16. From germline, CDR1 is SQVTM and CDR2 ANQGSEA. DNA of the CDR3: TGCAGCGTGGTAGCGGGAGTGGCGTCCAGTGGTTACAATGAGCAGTTCTTC. It yields the protein CSVVAGVASSGYNEQFF.

The table lists this clonotype with many counts. This chain uses TRBV12-3 or TRBV12-4 with TRBJ1-1; D not resolved. The CDR3 totals 14 residues. V was cut by 5 bases and J by 5 bases, with 15 bases left in between. The CDR3 DNA follows: TGTGCCAGCAGTGAACAGATTCGTGTGACTGAAGCTTTCTTT. It encodes CASSEQIRVTEAFF.

This clonotype was observed many times. The chain joins TRBV7-9 to TRBJ2-1, with 7 bases aligning to TRBD2. Germline V gene data show CDR1 as SEHNR and CDR2 as FQNEAQ (reference sequence). This CDR3 comprises 14 residues. The V gene end was trimmed by 4 bases and the J gene end by 3 bases; junction bases not matched to a gene: 3. The CDR3 DNA follows: TGTGCCAGCAGCTCAACTAGCGACTACAATGAGCAGTTCTTC. This encodes CASSSTSDYNEQFF.

The chain links TRBV27 to TRBJ1-5; D is ambiguous. Germline V CDR1 and CDR2: MNHEY, SMNVEV (reference sequence). Trimming took off 8 bases at V and 1 base at J, with 9 bases between the two ends. The CDR3 contains 13 residues. CDR3 DNA sequence: TGTGCCAGCCGGAGGGCCAGCAATCAGCCCCAGCATTTT. Residues: CASRRASNQPQHF.

This clonotype was picked up a small number of times. The rearrangement uses TRBV5-1 and TRBJ2-1; 7 nucleotides line up with TRBD2. V shed 4 bases, J shed 7 bases, and the junction held 11 bases outside the gene matches. Per the germline V gene, CDR1 is SGHRS and CDR2 is YFSETQ. The CDR3 loop spans 15 amino acids. CDR3 residues: CASSPTGGNGNEQFF. CDR3 DNA sequence: TGCGCCAGCAGCCCAACGGGAGGTAATGGTAATGAGCAGTTCTTC.

Many counts were recorded for this clonotype. The gene calls are TRBV20-1 and TRBJ2-5; D ambiguous. The V and J ends lost 2 bases and 3 bases respectively, with 25 bases between them. In germline, CDR1 is DFQATT, CDR2 SNEGSKA (reference sequence). The CDR3 runs 18 residues. The CDR3 here is CSARLVGSASLYKETQYF. The CDR3 coding sequence is TGCAGTGCTAGACTAGTTGGGTCTGCTTCCCTGTATAAAGAGACCCAGTACTTC.

The V call is TRBV9, the J call TRBJ2-2; D uncertain. The CDR3 has 16 amino acids. CDR1 SGDLS and CDR2 YYNGEE come from the germline V gene. Trimming cost V 3 bases and J 3 bases, with 15 bases left between them. In DNA form, the CDR3 reads TGTGCCAGCAGCGCCCGCCTGGGTACGGACACCGGGGAGCTGTTTTTT. It is translated as CASSARLGTDTGELFF.

Here the CDR3 reads CASSELTSGSFEQYF. The CDR3 DNA follows: TGTGCCAGCAGTGAACTGACTAGCGGGAGCTTCGAGCAGTACTTC. The V and J genes are TRBV2 and TRBJ2-7; 12 nucleotides agree with TRBD2. The CDR3 loop spans 15 amino acids. CDR1 and CDR2 (germline): SNHLY, FYNNEI. J lost 6 bases, V lost 2 bases, and 5 bases had no gene match.

This clonotype came up a few times. The V and J genes are TRBV3-1 and TRBJ1-6, with D possibly matching TRBD1 (5 bases). Trimming cost V 1 base and J 8 bases, with 9 bases left between them. Per the germline V gene, CDR1 is LGHDT and CDR2 is YNNKEL (reference sequence). The CDR3 totals 14 residues. The CDR3 DNA reads as TGTGCCAGCAGCCAAGCCGGAGGGGATTCACCCCTCCACTTT. Its translation: CASSQAGGDSPLHF. Drawing the rest from reference TRBV3-1 and TRBJ1-6, the complete variable domain is DTAVSQTPKYLVTQMGNDKSIKCEQNLGHDTMYWYKQDSKKFLKIMFSYNNKELIINETVPNRFSPKSPDKAHLNLHINSLELGDSAVYFCASSQAGGDSPLHFGNGTRLTVT.